Presented here are 2 T cell receptor beta chains from one specimen sequenced in a study of CD8 T cells in ankylosing spondylitis. TCRdb passed the 5' RACE reads through MiXCR, listing each CDR3 protein once. The sample contains about 130,000 distinct CDR3 sequences, about 6.5% of which appear only once. The sequenced material came from blood, either unsorted or a sorted T cell fraction (not recorded which). The receptors originated from a male donor with ankylosing spondylitis or in good health (not recorded which).

This clonotype was counted ten times or more. The J gene is TRBJ2-1, the V gene TRBV7-2; D ambiguous. With 5 bases removed from V and 6 bases from J, the gap between germline ends came to 11 bases. This CDR3 has 13 residues. From germline, CDR1 is SGHTA and CDR2 FQGNSA. The CDR3, as DNA: TGTGCCAGCAGCCCTTATGCCTCCAATGAGCAGTTCTTC. This gives the protein CASSPYASNEQFF.

There are many counts of this clonotype. The genes are TRBV7-8 and TRBJ2-7, with 11 bases that match TRBD2. Germline V gene sequence: CDR1 SGHVS, CDR2 FQNEAQ. CDR3 length: 15 amino acids. With V trimmed by 3 bases and J by 3 bases, 4 bases remained unmatched. This CDR3 is CASSFSGRVIYEQYF. CDR3 in DNA: TGTGCCAGCAGCTTTAGCGGGAGGGTTATCTACGAGCAGTACTTC.